This TCR beta chain appears in the sequencing data of a study of Ad26.COV2.S vaccination and SARS-CoV-2 variants. Study-level findings and limits: It was found that vaccine and placebo recipients had similar non-spike TCR breadth. Considerable breadth of spike-specific CD8+ and CD4+ T cell responses has reportedly been documented following vaccination. Vaccine recipients showed a spike-specific TCR breadth that was higher than in placebo recipients.

The CDR3 has 13 residues. Looked up from germline, CDR1 is SGDLS and CDR2 is YYNGEE. Trimming shortened V by 0 bases and J by 5 bases, and 8 bases separated the two germline ends. Treatment given: some 19 received Ad26.COV2.S at low or high dose, single or two shots; about 5 received placebo; per-sample allocation not given. It was on day 63 after the first vaccine or placebo injection that samples were taken. Recruitment in Boston yielded a donor of adult age, 18-55 years. On this clone: Its antigen remains unidentified.

Measured with immunoSEQ multiplex PCR; TCRdb has only the in-frame clones, and not every one. Found here are a few hundred thousand clones, about 90% of them singletons; the top ten hold roughly 3.9%. J is TRBJ1-1 and V is TRBV9, with a tentative D call TRBD1 (5 bases). The sample in question was peripheral blood, obtained in a trial of Ad26.COV2.S vaccine versus placebo. The clonotype comes from a person aged 18-65 years who received the Ad26.COV2.S COVID-19 vaccine or a placebo. The CDR3 is CASSVDGGTEAFF. The CDR3 DNA reads TGTGCCAGCAGCGTAGACGGGGGGACTGAAGCTTTCTTT. The full variable domain, in which reference TRBV9 and TRBJ1-1 provide the parts outside the CDR3, is DSGVTQTPKHLITATGQRVTLRCSPRSGDLSVYWYQQSLDQGLQFLIQYYNGEERAKGNILERFSAQQFPDLHSELNLSSLELGDSALYFCASSVDGGTEAFFGQGTRLTVV.